This T cell receptor (beta chain) was documented in a study of T cell repertoires in cytomegalovirus infection. Study-level results: In two of eight donors, the top clonotype was HLA-C-restricted CMV-specific.

The germline V gene has CDR1 SGHVS and CDR2 FNYEAQ. CDR3 size: 13 residues. Points on this clonotype: Its specificity is unknown. This CDR3 is missing its conserved last phenylalanine or tryptophan, likely due to a read error.

From the reads, TCRdb called clonotypes with MiXCR, one entry per CDR3 protein. Among nearly 650,000 distinct CDR3 sequences listed, 24% were seen once. The chain uses TRBV7-6 and TRBJ2-1; 7 nucleotides line up with TRBD1. The sequence was collected from a human donor in good health (CMV status not recorded). Some clones in this sample may be carry-over from other donors' samples. Source material: CD8+ T cells from PBMCs. CDR3 DNA sequence: TGTGCTAGCAGCTTAAGACAGGGCAATGAGCAGTTCTTA. This translates into CASSLRQGNEQFL.